This T cell receptor beta chain was captured by sequencing in a study of neoadjuvant anti-PD-1 for oral cavity cancer. Whole-study context: Around day 43, patients without progression received a fourth nivolumab dose before surgery.

The length of the CDR3 is 15 residues. With 7 bases removed from V and 6 bases from J, the gap between germline ends came to 19 bases. Germline CDR1 MNHNS, CDR2 SASEGT. Patients had HPV-negative, locally advanced oral cavity squamous cell carcinoma. No culture or expansion preceded analysis of these blood cells. Produced via immunoSEQ multiplex PCR; TCRdb's table is partial and in-frame only. The table records around 17,000 clones, 65% of them present only once. This receptor was identified in a person aged 40 to 85 with oral cavity squamous cell carcinoma. This rearrangement joins TRBV6-1 to TRBJ1-5; D gene unclear. The input for sequencing was PBMCs, taken before nivolumab (anti-PD-1) treatment. CDR3 sequence (DNA): TGTGCCAGCACCCTCCAGGTGGGTTTGCCTCAGCCCCAGCATTTT. It translates to CASTLQVGLPQPQHF.